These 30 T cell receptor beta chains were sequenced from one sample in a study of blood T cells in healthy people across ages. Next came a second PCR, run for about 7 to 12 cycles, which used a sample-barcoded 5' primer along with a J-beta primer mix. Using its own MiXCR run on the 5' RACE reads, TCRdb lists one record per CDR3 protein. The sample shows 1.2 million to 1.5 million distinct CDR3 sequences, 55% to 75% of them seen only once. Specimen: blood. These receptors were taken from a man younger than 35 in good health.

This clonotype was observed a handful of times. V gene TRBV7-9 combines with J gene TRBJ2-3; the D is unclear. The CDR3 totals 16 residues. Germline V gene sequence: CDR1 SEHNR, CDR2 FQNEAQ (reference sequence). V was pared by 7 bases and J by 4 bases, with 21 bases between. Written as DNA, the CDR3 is TGTGCCAGCATTCCTCAGAACCCGACTGATGCAGATACGCAGTATTTT. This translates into CASIPQNPTDADTQYF. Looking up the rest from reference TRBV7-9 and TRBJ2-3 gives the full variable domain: DTGVSQNPRHKITKRGQNVTFRCDPISEHNRLYWYRQTLGQGPEFLTYFQNEAQLEKSRLLSDRFSAERPKGSFSTLEIQRTEQGDSAMYLCASIPQNPTDADTQYFGPGTRLTVL.

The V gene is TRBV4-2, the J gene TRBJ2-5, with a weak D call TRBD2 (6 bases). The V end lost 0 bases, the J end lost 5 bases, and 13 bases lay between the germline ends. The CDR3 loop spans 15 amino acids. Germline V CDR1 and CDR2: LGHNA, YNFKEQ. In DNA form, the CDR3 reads TGTGCCAGCAGCCAAGAGGGGACGGAGGGGGAGACCCAGTACTTC. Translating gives CASSQEGTEGETQYF.

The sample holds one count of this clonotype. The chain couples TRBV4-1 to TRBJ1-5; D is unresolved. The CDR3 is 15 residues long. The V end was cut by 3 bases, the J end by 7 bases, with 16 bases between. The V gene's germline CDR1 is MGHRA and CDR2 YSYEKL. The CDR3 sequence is CASSQAEVGGQPQHF. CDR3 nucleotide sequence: TGCGCCAGCAGCCAGGCTGAGGTGGGTGGCCAGCCCCAGCATTTT.

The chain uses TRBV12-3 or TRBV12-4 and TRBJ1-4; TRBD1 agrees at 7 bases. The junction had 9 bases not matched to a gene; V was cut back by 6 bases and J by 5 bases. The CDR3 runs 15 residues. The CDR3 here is CASRPGTARNEKLFF. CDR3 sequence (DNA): TGTGCCAGCAGGCCGGGGACAGCTAGAAATGAAAAACTGTTTTTT.

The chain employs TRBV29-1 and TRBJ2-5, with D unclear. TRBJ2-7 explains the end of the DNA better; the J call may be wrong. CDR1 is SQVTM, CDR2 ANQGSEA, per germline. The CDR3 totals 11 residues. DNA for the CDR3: TGCAGCGTTGAACTGGGTCCCGAGCAGTACTTC. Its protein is CSVELGPEQYF.

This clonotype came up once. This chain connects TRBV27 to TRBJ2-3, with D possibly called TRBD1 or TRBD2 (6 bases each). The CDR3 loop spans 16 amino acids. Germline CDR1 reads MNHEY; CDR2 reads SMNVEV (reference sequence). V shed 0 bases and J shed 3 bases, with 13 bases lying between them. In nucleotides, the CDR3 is TGTGCCAGCAGTTTATCGCGGGACACCAATACAGATACGCAGTATTTT. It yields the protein CASSLSRDTNTDTQYF.

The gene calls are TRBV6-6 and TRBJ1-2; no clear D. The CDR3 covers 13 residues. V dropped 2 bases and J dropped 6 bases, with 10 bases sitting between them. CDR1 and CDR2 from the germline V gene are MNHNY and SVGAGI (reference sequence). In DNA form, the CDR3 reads TGTGCCAGCAGTTACGGGTCGGAGGATGGCTACACCTTC. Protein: CASSYGSEDGYTF.

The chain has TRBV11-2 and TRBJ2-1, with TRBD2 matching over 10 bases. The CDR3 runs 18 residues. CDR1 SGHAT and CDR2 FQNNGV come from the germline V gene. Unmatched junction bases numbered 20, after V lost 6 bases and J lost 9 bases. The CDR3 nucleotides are TGTGCCAGCAGTCCGCCTTATTTCTCACTAGCGGGAACGGGTGAGCAGTTCTTC. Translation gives CASSPPYFSLAGTGEQFF. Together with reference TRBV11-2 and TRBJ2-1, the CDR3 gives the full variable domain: EAGVAQSPRYKIIEKRQSVAFWCNPISGHATLYWYQQILGQGPKLLIQFQNNGVVDDSQLPKDRFSAERLKGVDSTLKIQPAKLEDSAVYLCASSPPYFSLAGTGEQFFGPGTRLTVL.

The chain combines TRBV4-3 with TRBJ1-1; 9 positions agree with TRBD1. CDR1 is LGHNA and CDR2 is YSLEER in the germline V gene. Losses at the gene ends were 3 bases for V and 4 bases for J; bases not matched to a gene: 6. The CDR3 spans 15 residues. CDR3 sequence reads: CASSHHRGPGTEAFF. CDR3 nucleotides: TGCGCCAGCAGCCACCACAGGGGGCCGGGCACTGAAGCTTTCTTT.

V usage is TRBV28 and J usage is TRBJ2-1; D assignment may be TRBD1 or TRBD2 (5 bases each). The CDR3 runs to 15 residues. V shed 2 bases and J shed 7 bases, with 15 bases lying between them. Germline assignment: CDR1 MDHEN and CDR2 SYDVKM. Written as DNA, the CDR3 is TGTGCCAGCAGTTTACATCCGGGGCTCGGGAATGAGCAGTTCTTC. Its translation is CASSLHPGLGNEQFF.

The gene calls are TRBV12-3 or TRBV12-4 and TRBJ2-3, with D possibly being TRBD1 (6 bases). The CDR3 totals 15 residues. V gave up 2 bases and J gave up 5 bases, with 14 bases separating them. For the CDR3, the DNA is TGTGCCAGCAGTTTACTGGGGGCCCGGGGAGATACGCAGTATTTT. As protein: CASSLLGARGDTQYF.

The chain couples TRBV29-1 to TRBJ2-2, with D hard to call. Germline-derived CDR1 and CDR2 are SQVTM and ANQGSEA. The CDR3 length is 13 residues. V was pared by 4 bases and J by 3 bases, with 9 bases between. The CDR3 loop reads CSVGEVYTGELFF. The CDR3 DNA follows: TGCAGCGTTGGAGAGGTATACACCGGGGAGCTGTTTTTT.

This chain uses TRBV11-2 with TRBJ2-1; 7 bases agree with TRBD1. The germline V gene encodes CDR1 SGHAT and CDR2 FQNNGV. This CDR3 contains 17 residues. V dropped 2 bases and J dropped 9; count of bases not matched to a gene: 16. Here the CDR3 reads CASSLHPGQQVHIEQFF. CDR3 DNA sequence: TGTGCCAGCAGCTTACATCCGGGACAGCAGGTTCACATTGAGCAGTTCTTC.

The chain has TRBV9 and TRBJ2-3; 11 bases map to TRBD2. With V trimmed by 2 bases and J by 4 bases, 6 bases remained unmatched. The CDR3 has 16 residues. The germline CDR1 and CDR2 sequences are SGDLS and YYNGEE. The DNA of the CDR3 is TGTGCCAGCAGCGTCGGACTAGCGGGCATGGCAGATACGCAGTATTTT. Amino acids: CASSVGLAGMADTQYF.

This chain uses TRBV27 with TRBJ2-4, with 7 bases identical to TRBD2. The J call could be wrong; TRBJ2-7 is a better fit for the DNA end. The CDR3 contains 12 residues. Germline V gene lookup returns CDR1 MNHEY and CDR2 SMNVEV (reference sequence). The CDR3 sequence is CASKLRGDEQYF. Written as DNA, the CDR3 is TGTGCCAGCAAGCTTCGGGGGGACGAGCAGTACTTC.

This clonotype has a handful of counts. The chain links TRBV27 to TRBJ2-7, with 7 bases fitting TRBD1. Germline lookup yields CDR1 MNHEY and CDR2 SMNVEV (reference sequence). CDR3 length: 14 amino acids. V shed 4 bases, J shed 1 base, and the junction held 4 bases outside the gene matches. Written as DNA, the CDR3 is TGTGCCAGCAGTTGGGGACAGACTTCCTACGAGCAGTACTTC. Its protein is CASSWGQTSYEQYF.

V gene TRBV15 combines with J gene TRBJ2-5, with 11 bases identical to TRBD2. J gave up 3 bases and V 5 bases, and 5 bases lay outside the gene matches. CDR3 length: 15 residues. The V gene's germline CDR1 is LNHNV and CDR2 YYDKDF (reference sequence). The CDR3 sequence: CATSARLAGKETQYF. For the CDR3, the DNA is TGTGCCACCAGCGCGCGACTAGCGGGAAAAGAGACCCAGTACTTC. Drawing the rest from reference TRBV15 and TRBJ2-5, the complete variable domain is DAMVIQNPRYQVTQFGKPVTLSCSQTLNHNVMYWYQQKSSQAPKLLFHYYDKDFNNEADTPDNFQSRRPNTSFCFLDIRSPGLGDTAMYLCATSARLAGKETQYFGPGTRLLVL.

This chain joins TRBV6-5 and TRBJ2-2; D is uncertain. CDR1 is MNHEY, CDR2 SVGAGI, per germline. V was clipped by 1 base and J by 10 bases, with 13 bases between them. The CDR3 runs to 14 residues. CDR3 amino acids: CASSYYNTRTELFF. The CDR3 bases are TGTGCCAGCAGTTACTACAACACGAGGACGGAGCTGTTTTTT.

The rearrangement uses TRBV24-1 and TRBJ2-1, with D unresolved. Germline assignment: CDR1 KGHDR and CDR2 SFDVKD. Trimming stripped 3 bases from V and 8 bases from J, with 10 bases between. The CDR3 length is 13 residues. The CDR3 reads CATSDPPRDEQFF. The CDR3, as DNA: TGTGCCACCAGTGATCCCCCTCGGGATGAGCAGTTCTTC.

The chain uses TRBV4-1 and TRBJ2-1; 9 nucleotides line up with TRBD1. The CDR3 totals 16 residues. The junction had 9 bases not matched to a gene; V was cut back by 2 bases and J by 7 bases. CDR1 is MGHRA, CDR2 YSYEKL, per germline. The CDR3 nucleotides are TGCGCCAGCAGCCAATCGGGACAGGGTGCTCAAAATGAGCAGTTCTTC. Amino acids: CASSQSGQGAQNEQFF.

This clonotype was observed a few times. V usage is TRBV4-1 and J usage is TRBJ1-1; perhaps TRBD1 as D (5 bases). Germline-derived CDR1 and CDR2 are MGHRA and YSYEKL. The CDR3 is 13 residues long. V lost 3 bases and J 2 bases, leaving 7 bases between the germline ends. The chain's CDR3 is CASSHGHNTEAFF. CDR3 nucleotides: TGCGCCAGCAGCCACGGACACAACACTGAAGCTTTCTTT.

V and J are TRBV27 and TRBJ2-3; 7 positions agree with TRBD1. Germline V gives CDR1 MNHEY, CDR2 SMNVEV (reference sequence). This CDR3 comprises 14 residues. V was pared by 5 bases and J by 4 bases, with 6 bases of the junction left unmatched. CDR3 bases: TGTGCCAGCAGTCAACAGGGGTGGGCAGATACGCAGTATTTT. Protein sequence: CASSQQGWADTQYF.

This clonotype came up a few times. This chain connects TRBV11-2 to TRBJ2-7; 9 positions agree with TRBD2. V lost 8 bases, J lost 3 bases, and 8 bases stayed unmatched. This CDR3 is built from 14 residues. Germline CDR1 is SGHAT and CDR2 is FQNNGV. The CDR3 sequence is CASGARGGVYEQYF. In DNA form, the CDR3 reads TGTGCCAGCGGAGCTCGCGGGGGGGTCTACGAGCAGTACTTC.

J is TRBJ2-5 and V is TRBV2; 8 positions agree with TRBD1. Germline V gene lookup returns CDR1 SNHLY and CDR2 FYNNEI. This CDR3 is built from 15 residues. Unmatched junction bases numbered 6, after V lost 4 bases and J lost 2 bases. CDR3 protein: CASSGGDRRQETQYF. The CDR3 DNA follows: TGTGCCAGCAGTGGAGGGGACAGGCGGCAAGAGACCCAGTACTTC.

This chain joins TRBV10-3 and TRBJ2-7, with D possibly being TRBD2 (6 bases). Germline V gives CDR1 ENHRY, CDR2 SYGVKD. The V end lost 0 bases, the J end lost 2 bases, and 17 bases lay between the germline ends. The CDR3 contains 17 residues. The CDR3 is CAISESDGGGVAYEQYF. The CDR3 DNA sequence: TGTGCCATCAGTGAGTCCGACGGTGGAGGGGTGGCCTACGAGCAGTACTTC.

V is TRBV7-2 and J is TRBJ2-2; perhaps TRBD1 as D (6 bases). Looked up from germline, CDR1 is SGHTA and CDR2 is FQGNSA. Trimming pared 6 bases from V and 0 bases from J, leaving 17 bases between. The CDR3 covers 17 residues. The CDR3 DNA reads TGTGCCAGCAGGGGGGCAGGCGCGACTACGAACACCGGGGAGCTGTTTTTT. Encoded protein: CASRGAGATTNTGELFF.

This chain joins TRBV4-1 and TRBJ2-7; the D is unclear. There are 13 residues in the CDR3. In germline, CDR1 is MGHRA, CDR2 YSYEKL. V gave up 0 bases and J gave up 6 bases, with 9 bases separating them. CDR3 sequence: CASSQDLVFEQYF. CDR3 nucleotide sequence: TGCGCCAGCAGCCAAGATCTCGTATTCGAGCAGTACTTC.

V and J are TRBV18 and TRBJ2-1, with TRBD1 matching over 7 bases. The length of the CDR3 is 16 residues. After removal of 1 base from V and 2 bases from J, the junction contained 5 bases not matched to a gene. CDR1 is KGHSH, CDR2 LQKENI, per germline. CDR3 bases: TGTGCCAGCTCACCACAGCAGGGACAGACCTACAATGAGCAGTTCTTC. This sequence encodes CASSPQQGQTYNEQFF. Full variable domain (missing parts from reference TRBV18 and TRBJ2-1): NAGVMQNPRHLVRRRGQEARLRCSPMKGHSHVYWYRQLPEEGLKFMVYLQKENIIDESGMPKERFSAEFPKEGPSILRIQQVVRGDSAAYFCASSPQQGQTYNEQFFGPGTRLTVL.

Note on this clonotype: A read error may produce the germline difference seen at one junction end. The CDR3: CASSPGPRGTGYEQYF. The CDR3 nucleotides read TGCGCCAGCAGCCCTGGGCCCCGCGGGACAGGATACGAGCAGTACTTC. The V gene is TRBV5-8, the J gene TRBJ2-4; 8 nucleotides agree with TRBD1. The closer fit of TRBJ2-7 to the DNA end suggests the J call may be wrong. Germline CDR1 SGHTS, CDR2 YDEGEE. This CDR3 comprises 16 residues.

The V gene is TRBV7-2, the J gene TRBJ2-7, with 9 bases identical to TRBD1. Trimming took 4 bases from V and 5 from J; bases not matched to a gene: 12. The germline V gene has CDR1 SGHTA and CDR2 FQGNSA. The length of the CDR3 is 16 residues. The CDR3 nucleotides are TGTGCCAGCAGCTCTCCCGACAGGGGGATTCTTAACGAGCAGTACTTC. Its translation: CASSSPDRGILNEQYF. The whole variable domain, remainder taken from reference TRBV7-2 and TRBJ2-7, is GAGVSQSPSNKVTEKGKDVELRCDPISGHTALYWYRQSLGQGLEFLIYFQGNSAPDKSGLPSDRFSAERTGGSVSTLTIQRTQQEDSAVYLCASSSPDRGILNEQYFGPGTRLTVT.